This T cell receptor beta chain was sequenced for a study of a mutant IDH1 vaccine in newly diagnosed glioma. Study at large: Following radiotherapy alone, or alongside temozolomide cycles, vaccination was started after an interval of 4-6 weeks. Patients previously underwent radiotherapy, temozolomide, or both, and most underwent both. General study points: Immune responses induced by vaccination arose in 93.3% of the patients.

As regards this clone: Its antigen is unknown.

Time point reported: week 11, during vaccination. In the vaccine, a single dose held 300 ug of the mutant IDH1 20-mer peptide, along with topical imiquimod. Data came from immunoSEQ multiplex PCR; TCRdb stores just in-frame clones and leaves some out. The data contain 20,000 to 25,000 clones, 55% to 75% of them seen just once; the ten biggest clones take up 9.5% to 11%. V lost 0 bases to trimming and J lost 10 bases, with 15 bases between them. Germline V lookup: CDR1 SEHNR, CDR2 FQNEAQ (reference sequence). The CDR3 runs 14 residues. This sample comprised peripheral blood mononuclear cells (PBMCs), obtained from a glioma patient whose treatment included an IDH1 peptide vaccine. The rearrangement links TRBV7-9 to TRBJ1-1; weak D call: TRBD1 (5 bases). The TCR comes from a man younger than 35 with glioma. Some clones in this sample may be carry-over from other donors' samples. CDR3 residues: CASSLARGRSVAFF. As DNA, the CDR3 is TGTGCCAGCAGCTTAGCCCGGGGACGGTCGGTAGCTTTCTTT. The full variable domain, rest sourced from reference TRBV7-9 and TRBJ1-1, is DTGVSQNPRHKITKRGQNVTFRCDPISEHNRLYWYRQTLGQGPEFLTYFQNEAQLEKSRLLSDRFSAERPKGSFSTLEIQRTEQGDSAMYLCASSLARGRSVAFFGQGTRLTVV.